What follows are 20 T cell receptor beta chains derived from one specimen sequenced in a study of T cell clonality in common variable immunodeficiency. Only in-frame clones appear in the TCRdb table, and some are missing; sequencing was by immunoSEQ multiplex PCR. The sample is made up of 50,000 to 60,000 clones, none counted only once. Input material: peripheral blood mononuclear cells. Source of these receptors: a person aged 18-70 years in good health.

This clone was counted many times. Sequencing ends 3 residues short of the CDR3 end; the germline J gene provides the rest. This chain joins TRBV2 and TRBJ1-1; D ambiguous. CDR1 and CDR2 from the germline V gene are SNHLY and FYNNEI. This CDR3 is 12 amino acids long. The CDR3: CASSEGPRSAFF. The sequenced CDR3 bases are TGTGCCAGCAGTGAGGGCCCGAGGTCA.

This clone was picked up many times. Coverage ceases 3 residues before the CDR3 finishes, and the germline J gene fills in the end. The rearrangement uses TRBV7-9 and TRBJ2-7, with 7 positions matching TRBD1. J lost 4 bases, V lost 3 bases, and 3 bases had no gene match. This CDR3 spans 13 amino acids. Germline V gives CDR1 SEHNR, CDR2 FQNEAQ (reference sequence). CDR3 DNA (partial): TGTGCCAGCAGCTTGGGACAGTTTTACGAG. Amino acid sequence: CASSLGQFYE. The entire CDR3 is CASSLGQFYEQYF.

This clone was counted between two and nine times. The CDR3 end lies 3 residues beyond the end of the read and is filled in from the germline J gene. The J gene is TRBJ1-1, the V gene TRBV18; perhaps TRBD1 as D (6 bases). The V gene's germline CDR1 is KGHSH and CDR2 LQKENI. The CDR3 is made up of 14 amino acids. The V end was cut by 2 bases, the J end by 2 bases, with 9 bases between. CDR3 DNA (partial): TGTGCCAGCTCACCATACAGGGATAACACTGAA. Its protein product is CASSPYRDNTE. The CDR3 in its entirety is CASSPYRDNTEAFF.

This clone was recorded at least ten times. Read sequence stops 3 residues before the CDR3 end, and the germline J gene provides the missing end. The V gene is TRBV20-1, the J gene TRBJ2-2, with D maybe TRBD1 (5 bases). The CDR3 runs 13 residues. Germline assignment: CDR1 DFQATT and CDR2 SNEGSKA (reference sequence). Partial CDR3 DNA: TGCAGTGCTATGAACTCTGGGGCCAACGTG. Translation gives CSAMNSGANV. The full-length CDR3 reads as CSAMNSGANVLFF.

This clone has ten or more counts. Sequencing ends 3 residues short of the CDR3 end; the germline J gene provides the rest. The genes are TRBV2 and TRBJ1-2; D gene unclear. There are 13 residues in the CDR3. Looked up from germline, CDR1 is SNHLY and CDR2 is FYNNEI. Trimming cost V 6 bases and J 2 bases, with 10 bases left between them. The part of the CDR3 DNA that was read is TGTGCCAGCAGACCGGGGAGAAACTATGGC. Amino acids: CASRPGRNYG. The entire CDR3 reads CASRPGRNYGYTF.

This clone was observed many times. The CDR3 is cut off 3 residues early in the read; its end comes from the germline J gene. J is TRBJ1-2 and V is TRBV5-1, with 9 bases identical to TRBD1. Germline loops: CDR1 SGHRS, CDR2 YFSETQ. The length of the CDR3 is 16 residues. The CDR3 sequence: CASTKRAGTGNFGYTF. The part of the CDR3 DNA that was read is TGCGCCAGCACCAAAAGGGCTGGGACAGGGAATTTCGGC.

This clone was seen repeatedly, ten times or more. The read terminates 3 residues ahead of where the CDR3 ends, so the germline J gene completes it. This chain links TRBV20-1 with TRBJ2-1; tentative D call: TRBD1 (5 bases). The CDR3 is made up of 15 amino acids. CDR1 is DFQATT and CDR2 is SNEGSKA in the germline V gene (reference sequence). The ends were cut back, 0 bases at V and 0 bases at J, with 9 bases in the middle. The CDR3 protein is CSARDAGFSYNEQFF. Partial CDR3 DNA: TGCAGTGCTAGAGATGCAGGGTTCTCCTACAATGAG.

This clone was seen repeatedly, ten times or more. The CDR3 end is not reached by the read, which stops 3 residues before it; the germline J gene fills it in. The chain has TRBV19 and TRBJ1-5, with D perhaps matching TRBD1 (6 bases). Trimming left V 5 bases short and J 0 bases short, with 17 bases between. Germline CDR1 is LNHDA and CDR2 is SQIVND (reference sequence). The CDR3 spans 17 residues. The covered CDR3 bases are TGTGCCAGTAGTCATCGGGACATGGAACTTAGCAATCAGCCC. This translates into CASSHRDMELSNQP. In full, the CDR3 is CASSHRDMELSNQPQHF.

This clone occurred many times. Read coverage stops 3 residues before the CDR3 terminus; the germline J gene supplies the remainder. The chain is built from TRBV5-5 and TRBJ1-5; D may be TRBD1 (5 bases). CDR1 is SGHKS and CDR2 is YYEKEE in the germline V gene (reference sequence). The CDR3 length is 14 residues. Trimming cost V 1 base and J 6 bases, with 11 bases left between them. The CDR3 protein is CASSLWGVGQPQHF. CDR3 DNA, as far as it was read: TGTGCCAGCAGCTTGTGGGGGGTGGGTCAGCCC. Drawing the rest from reference TRBV5-5 and TRBJ1-5, the complete variable domain is DAGVTQSPTHLIKTRGQQVTLRCSPISGHKSVSWYQQVLGQGPQFIFQYYEKEERGRGNFPDRFSARQFPNYSSELNVNALLLGDSALYLCASSLWGVGQPQHFGDGTRLSIL.

This clone has just a few counts. Read sequence stops 3 residues before the CDR3 end, and the germline J gene provides the missing end. This chain connects TRBV7-9 to TRBJ1-2; D unresolved. This CDR3 is built from 12 residues. Germline CDR1 SEHNR, CDR2 FQNEAQ (reference sequence). The DNA read from the CDR3 is TGTGCCACCTCAGCAGGCTCCAATGAC. Amino acids: CATSAGSND. The full CDR3 protein is CATSAGSNDYTF.

This clone was observed at least ten times. The CDR3 extends 3 residues past the end of the read, so its final part is completed from the germline J gene. The gene calls are TRBV7-2 and TRBJ1-2; 7 nucleotides line up with TRBD1. The CDR3 is made up of 14 amino acids. Germline V gene sequence: CDR1 SGHTA, CDR2 FQGNSA. V gave up 6 bases and J gave up 2 bases; unmatched junction bases: 6. The CDR3 reads CASRHKTGNYGYTF. The CDR3 bases that were read are TGTGCCAGCAGACATAAGACAGGGAACTATGGC. Full variable domain (rest looked up from reference TRBV7-2 and TRBJ1-2): GAGVSQSPSNKVTEKGKDVELRCDPISGHTALYWYRQSLGQGLEFLIYFQGNSAPDKSGLPSDRFSAERTGGSVSTLTIQRTQQEDSAVYLCASRHKTGNYGYTFGSGTRLTVV.

This clone was detected many times. Read sequence stops 3 residues before the CDR3 end, and the germline J gene provides the missing end. This sequence joins TRBV7-3 and TRBJ2-1; tentative D call: TRBD2 (5 bases). With 1 base removed from V and 4 bases from J, the gap between germline ends came to 11 bases. Per the germline V gene, CDR1 is SGHTA and CDR2 is FQGTGA. The CDR3 consists of 15 residues. The part of the CDR3 DNA that was read is TGTGCCAGCAGCTTAAAAGTTAGCGATTACAATGAG. Protein sequence: CASSLKVSDYNE. In full, the CDR3 is CASSLKVSDYNEQFF.

Concerning this clone itself: The read ends 3 residues early relative to the CDR3; the germline J gene fills the gap. This chain joins TRBV5-1 and TRBJ1-1; 10 positions match TRBD1. The CDR3 has 14 amino acids. Germline V gives CDR1 SGHRS, CDR2 YFSETQ. The CDR3 sequence is CASSFSGTGETAFF. Incomplete CDR3 DNA: TGCGCCAGCAGCTTTTCCGGGACAGGGGAGACA.

This clone was counted ten times or more. The read gets to within 3 residues of the CDR3 end, and the germline J gene fills in the rest. V usage is TRBV2 and J usage is TRBJ2-3; 7 bases map to TRBD1. The germline V gene encodes CDR1 SNHLY and CDR2 FYNNEI. The CDR3 loop spans 16 amino acids. The CDR3 bases that were read are TGTGCTGATAGGGTCGATCAGGGGGAAGGTACAGATACG. This encodes CADRVDQGEGTDT. The entire CDR3 is CADRVDQGEGTDTQYF.

This clone occurred many times. The read is 3 residues too short to cover the CDR3 end, so that end is filled in from the germline J gene. The V call is TRBV20-1, the J call TRBJ2-5, with TRBD2 identical over 11 bases. Trimming cost V 6 bases and J 3 bases; bases outside gene matches: 24. Germline lookup yields CDR1 DFQATT and CDR2 SNEGSKA (reference sequence). The CDR3 runs 20 residues. The sequenced part of the CDR3 DNA is TGCAGTGCAGAACCCGGGAGTAGCGGGGGGGCGTTTTTTTTCGAAGAGACC. Amino acid sequence: CSAEPGSSGGAFFFEET. The whole CDR3 sequence reads CSAEPGSSGGAFFFEETQYF.

This clone appeared many times. The sequence runs out 3 residues before the end of the CDR3; the remainder is reconstructed from the germline J gene. The rearrangement uses TRBV29-1 and TRBJ2-4; perhaps TRBD1 as D (5 bases). Germline V gene sequence: CDR1 SQVTM, CDR2 ANQGSEA. The CDR3 length is 13 residues. This CDR3 is CSVEDRRVGGQYF. The CDR3 bases that were read are TGCAGCGTTGAAGATCGCAGGGTAGGCGGT.

This clone has ten or more counts. Read sequence stops 3 residues before the CDR3 end, and the germline J gene provides the missing end. The chain recombines TRBV2 with TRBJ2-1, with 7 bases lining up with TRBD2. CDR3 length: 15 amino acids. Germline CDR1 is SNHLY and CDR2 is FYNNEI. J lost 6 bases, V lost 2 bases, and 7 bases had no gene match. CDR3 sequence: CASSEIGGTANEQFF. The sequenced CDR3 bases are TGTGCCAGCAGTGAAATCGGGGGGACCGCCAATGAG.

This clone was counted at least ten times. The read terminates 3 residues ahead of where the CDR3 ends, so the germline J gene completes it. The chain combines TRBV6-1 with TRBJ1-1; maybe TRBD1 (6 bases). Per the germline V gene, CDR1 is MNHNS and CDR2 is SASEGT. The CDR3 contains 13 residues. This chain's CDR3 is CASSEFLRGSAFF. CDR3 DNA (partial): TGTGCCAGCAGTGAATTTCTCAGGGGTTCG.

This clone was picked up many times. Read sequence stops 3 residues before the CDR3 end, and the germline J gene provides the missing end. The chain is built from TRBV7-9 and TRBJ1-2; the D gene is possibly TRBD1 (6 bases). The CDR3 runs 15 residues. CDR1 is SEHNR and CDR2 is FQNEAQ in the germline V gene (reference sequence). CDR3 loop: CASSLETGRALGYTF. CDR3 DNA (partial): TGTGCCAGCAGCCTCGAGACAGGTCGTGCCCTCGGC.

This clone was seen at least ten times. The observed sequence ends 3 residues before the CDR3 terminus, with the missing tail filled in from the germline J gene. The chain recombines TRBV6-2 or TRBV6-3 with TRBJ1-1; no reliable D call. Germline CDR1 and CDR2: MNHEY and SVGEGT. Trimming stripped 0 bases from V and 5 bases from J, with 7 bases between. There are 13 residues in the CDR3. The CDR3 protein is CASSYSFRTEAFF. The covered CDR3 bases are TGTGCCAGCAGTTACTCTTTCCGGACTGAA.